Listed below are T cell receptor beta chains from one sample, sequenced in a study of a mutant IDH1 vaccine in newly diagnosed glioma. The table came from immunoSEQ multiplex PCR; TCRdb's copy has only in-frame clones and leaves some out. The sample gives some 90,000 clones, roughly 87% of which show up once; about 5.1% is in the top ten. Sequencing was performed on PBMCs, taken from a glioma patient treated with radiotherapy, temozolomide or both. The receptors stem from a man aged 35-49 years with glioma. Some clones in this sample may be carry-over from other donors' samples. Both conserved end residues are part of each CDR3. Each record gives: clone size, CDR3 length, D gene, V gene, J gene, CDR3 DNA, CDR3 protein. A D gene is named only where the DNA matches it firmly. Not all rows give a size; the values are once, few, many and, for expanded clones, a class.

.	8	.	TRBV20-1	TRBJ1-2	TGCAGTGCTGGGGGATACACCTTC	CSAGGYTF
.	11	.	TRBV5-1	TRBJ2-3	TGCGCCAGCAGCTTGGAGGATACGCAGTATTTT	CASSLEDTQYF
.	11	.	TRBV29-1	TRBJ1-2	TGCAGCGTTATTGATCCGGGGGGCTACACCTTC	CSVIDPGGYTF
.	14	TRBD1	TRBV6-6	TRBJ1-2	TGTGCCAGCAGCACGAGGACAGGGGGCTGGGGCTACACCTTC	CASSTRTGGWGYTF
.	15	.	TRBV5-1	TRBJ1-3	TGCGCCAGCAGCAAGACGCCAGACTCTGGAAACACCATATATTTT	CASSKTPDSGNTIYF
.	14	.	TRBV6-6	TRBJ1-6	TGTGCCAGCAGTTACGGGCAGCCTCATTCACCCCTCCACTTT	CASSYGQPHSPLHF
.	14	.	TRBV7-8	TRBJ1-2	TGTGCCAGCAGCCCCCTGTCCGGCGACTATGGCTACACCTTC	CASSPLSGDYGYTF
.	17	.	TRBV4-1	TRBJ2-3	TGCGCCAGCAGCCCGAGTTATGGGACTTCTAGCACAGATACGCAGTATTTT	CASSPSYGTSSTDTQYF
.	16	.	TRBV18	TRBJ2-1	TGTGCCAGCTCACCACCGTCGGTCCCCTCCTACAATGAGCAGTTCTTC	CASSPPSVPSYNEQFF
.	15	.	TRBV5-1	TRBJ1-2	TGCGCCAGCAGCTTGGACAGCCGTTCTAACTATGGCTACACCTTC	CASSLDSRSNYGYTF
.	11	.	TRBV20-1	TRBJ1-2	TGCAGTGCCATAGCTAACTATGGCTACACCTTC	CSAIANYGYTF
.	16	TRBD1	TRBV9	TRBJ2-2	TGTGCCAGCAGCGGGGGGACAGGGAGTAGCACCGGGGAGCTGTTTTTT	CASSGGTGSSTGELFF
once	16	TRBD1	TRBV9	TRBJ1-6	TGTGCCAGCAGCGCGACAGGGGACCCCTATAATTCACCCCTCCACTTT	CASSATGDPYNSPLHF
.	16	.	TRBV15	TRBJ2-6	TGTGCCACCAGCCGCGGGCAGGTCTCTGGGGCCAACGTCCTGACTTTC	CATSRGQVSGANVLTF
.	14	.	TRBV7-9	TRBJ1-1	TGTGCCAGCAGCTCACCGGGACAGAACACTGAAGCTTTCTTT	CASSSPGQNTEAFF
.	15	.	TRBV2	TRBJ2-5	TGTGCCAGCAGTGGGGGGGGCCCCCTAAAAGAGACCCAGTACTTC	CASSGGGPLKETQYF
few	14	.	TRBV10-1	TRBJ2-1	TGCGCCAGCAGTGTCGGGGGCTCCTACAATGAGCAGTTCTTC	CASSVGGSYNEQFF
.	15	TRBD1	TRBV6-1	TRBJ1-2	TGTGCCAGCAGTGAACGGCAGGGGGCGCGTTATGGCTACACCTTC	CASSERQGARYGYTF
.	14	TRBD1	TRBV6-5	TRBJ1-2	TGTGCCAGCAGTTATGATAACAGGGGGCTCGGCTACACCTTC	CASSYDNRGLGYTF
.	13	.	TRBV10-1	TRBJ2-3	TGCGCCAGCAGTATGCGGAGGCAGGATACGCAGTATTTT	CASSMRRQDTQYF
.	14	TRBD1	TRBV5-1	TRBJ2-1	TGCGCCAGCAGCGGGGGACAGTCCTACAATGAGCAGTTCTTC	CASSGGQSYNEQFF
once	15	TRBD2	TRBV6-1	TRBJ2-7	TGTGCCAGCAGTGAATCTGGACTAGCGGGGTTCAAGCAGTACTTC	CASSESGLAGFKQYF
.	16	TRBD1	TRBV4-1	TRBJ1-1	TGCGCCAGCAGCCAGGAAGGGGGCGCCTTAGACACTGAAGCTTTCTTT	CASSQEGGALDTEAFF
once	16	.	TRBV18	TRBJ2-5	TGTGCCAGCTCACCAGGGTTGAGTGGGTACGGTGAGACCCAGTACTTC	CASSPGLSGYGETQYF
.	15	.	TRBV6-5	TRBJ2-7	TGTGCCAGCAGTTACTCGGGGTCGCGGGGCTACGAGCAGTACTTC	CASSYSGSRGYEQYF
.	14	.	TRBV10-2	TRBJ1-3	TGCGCCAGCAGTGTAGGGTACTCTGGAAACACCATATATTTT	CASSVGYSGNTIYF
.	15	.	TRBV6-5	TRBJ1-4	TGTGCCAGCAGTTACTCCCCAGCGGGTGGAGAAAAACTGTTTTTT	CASSYSPAGGEKLFF
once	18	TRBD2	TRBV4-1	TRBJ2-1	TGCGCCAGCAGCCAGGCCCCAGCTAGCGGGGGGTATTCCAATGAGCAGTTCTTC	CASSQAPASGGYSNEQFF
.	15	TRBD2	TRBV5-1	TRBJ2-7	TGCGCCAGCAGCTTCTCCGGGGGGAGCTCCTACGAGCAGTACTTC	CASSFSGGSSYEQYF
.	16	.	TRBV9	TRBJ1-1	TGTGCCAGCAGCGTGGGCTTTGGATTCATGAACACTGAAGCTTTCTTT	CASSVGFGFMNTEAFF
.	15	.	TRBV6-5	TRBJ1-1	TGTGCCAGCAGTTACTCATGGCAGGGGAACACTGAAGCTTTCTTT	CASSYSWQGNTEAFF
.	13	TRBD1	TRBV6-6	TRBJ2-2	TGTGCCAGCAGTACAGGGGGGTCCGGGGAGCTGTTTTTT	CASSTGGSGELFF
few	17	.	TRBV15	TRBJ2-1	TGTGCCACCAGCAGAGACTCCGGGACTCTCTCCTACAATGAGCAGTTCTTC	CATSRDSGTLSYNEQFF
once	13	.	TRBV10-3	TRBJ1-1	TGTGCCATCAGTGCGGTGGGGAACACTGAAGCTTTCTTT	CAISAVGNTEAFF
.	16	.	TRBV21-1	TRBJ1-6	TGTGCCAGCAGCAAAGTCCCGGAGTCTGGTAATTCACCCCTCCACTTT	CASSKVPESGNSPLHF
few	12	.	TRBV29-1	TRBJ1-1	TGCAGCGTCGGAGGTCTAGGGTCTGAAGCTTTCTTT	CSVGGLGSEAFF
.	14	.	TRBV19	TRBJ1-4	TGTGCCAGTAGTGACCAGTACATGGAGGAAAAACTGTTTTTT	CASSDQYMEEKLFF
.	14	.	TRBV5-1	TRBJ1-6	TGCGCCAGCAGCCGGGACGGATATAATTCACCCCTCCACTTT	CASSRDGYNSPLHF
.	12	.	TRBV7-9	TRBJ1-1	TGTGCCAGCAGCTACTATGAGACTGAAGCTTTCTTT	CASSYYETEAFF
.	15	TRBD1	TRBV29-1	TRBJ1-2	TGCACCATTAAACTTTCCGGGACAGCCGGCTATGGCTACACCTTC	CTIKLSGTAGYGYTF
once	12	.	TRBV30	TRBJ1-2	TGTGCCTCTGTCCTACTAGCCTATGGCTACACCTTC	CASVLLAYGYTF
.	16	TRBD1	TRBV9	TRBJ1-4	TGTGCCAGCAGCGTCCAGACAGGGGTAACTAATGAAAAACTGTTTTTT	CASSVQTGVTNEKLFF
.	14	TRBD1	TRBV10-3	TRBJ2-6	TGTGCCATCTCGAAGGGGGCCGGGGCCAACGTCCTGACTTTC	CAISKGAGANVLTF
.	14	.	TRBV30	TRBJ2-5	TGTGCCTGGGGGCCGGGGGGCGGGAGAGAGACCCAGTACTTC	CAWGPGGGRETQYF
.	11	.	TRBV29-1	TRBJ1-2	TGCAGCGTTGAACAGGGGTATGGCTACACCTTC	CSVEQGYGYTF
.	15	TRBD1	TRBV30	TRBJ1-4	TGTGCCTGGAGGGTCCGGGACAGGGTGAATGAAAAACTGTTTTTT	CAWRVRDRVNEKLFF
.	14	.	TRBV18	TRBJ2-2	TGTGCCAGCTCACCAGACTGGAGGACCGGGGAGCTGTTTTTT	CASSPDWRTGELFF
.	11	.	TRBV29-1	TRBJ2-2	TGCAGCGGCTACAGGGCCGGGGAGCTGTTTTTT	CSGYRAGELFF
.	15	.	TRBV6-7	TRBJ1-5	TGTGCCAGCTACTCCAGCAGCCATAGCAATCAGCCCCAGCATTTT	CASYSSSHSNQPQHF
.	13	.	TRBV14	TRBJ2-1	TGTGCCAGCAGCCAAGCCCTAGACAATGAGCAGTTCTTC	CASSQALDNEQFF
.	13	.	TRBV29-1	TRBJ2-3	TGCAGCGTTGACGCGCGGAGCACAGATACGCAGTATTTT	CSVDARSTDTQYF
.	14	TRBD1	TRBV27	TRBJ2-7	TGTGCCAGCAGCCGACAGGGGGGTGACTCGCAGCAGTACTTC	CASSRQGGDSQQYF
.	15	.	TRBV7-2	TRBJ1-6	TGTGCCAGCCGTACCCCAAGCTCCTATAATTCACCCCTCCACTTT	CASRTPSSYNSPLHF
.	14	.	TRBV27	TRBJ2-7	TGTGCCAGCAGTTTAAGGGACGGCCCCTACGAGCAGTACTTC	CASSLRDGPYEQYF
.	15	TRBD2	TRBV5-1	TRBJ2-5	TGCGCCAGCAGCCCCTTAGCGGGGGTACAAGAGACCCAGTACTTC	CASSPLAGVQETQYF